These T cell receptor beta chains were read from a single sample in a study of blood T cell repertoires in COVID-19. The data were produced by immunoSEQ multiplex PCR, yet TCRdb's version contains in-frame clones alone and is incomplete. The repertoire holds about 33,000 clones, with more than 85% as singletons. Sequencing was carried out using peripheral blood. These receptors were taken from a male donor with active COVID-19. CDR3s include the opening cysteine and the closing phenylalanine or tryptophan. A D gene is named only where the DNA matches it firmly. Rows give clone size only sometimes, using once, few, many, or a class for an expanded clone.

v_call: TRBV19; j_call: TRBJ2-7; d_call: NA; clone_size: NA; cdr3_aa: CASSIGPRLHEQYF; cdr3_nt: TGTGCCAGTAGTATAGGGCCTAGACTCCACGAGCAGTACTTC
v_call: TRBV19; j_call: TRBJ2-1; d_call: NA; clone_size: NA; cdr3_aa: CASKWKSGEQFF; cdr3_nt: TGTGCCAGTAAGTGGAAGTCAGGTGAGCAGTTCTTC
v_call: TRBV9; j_call: TRBJ2-2; d_call: NA; clone_size: NA; cdr3_aa: CASTVGGGGRTGELFF; cdr3_nt: TGTGCCAGCACCGTAGGTGGGGGGGGCAGGACCGGGGAGCTGTTTTTT
v_call: TRBV6-5; j_call: TRBJ1-1; d_call: NA; clone_size: NA; cdr3_aa: CASSYPGATEAFF; cdr3_nt: TGTGCCAGCAGTTACCCAGGGGCGACTGAAGCTTTCTTT
v_call: TRBV7-2; j_call: TRBJ2-1; d_call: TRBD2; clone_size: NA; cdr3_aa: CASSLRLAGLLYEQFF; cdr3_nt: TGTGCCAGCAGCCTCAGACTAGCGGGGCTACTCTATGAGCAGTTCTTC
v_call: TRBV6-5; j_call: TRBJ1-6; d_call: TRBD1; clone_size: once; cdr3_aa: CASSYSGTGDSPLHF; cdr3_nt: TGTGCCAGCAGTTATTCCGGGACAGGCGACTCACCCCTCCACTTT
v_call: TRBV5-1; j_call: TRBJ2-7; d_call: TRBD2; clone_size: NA; cdr3_aa: CASSRTGRGISYEQYF; cdr3_nt: TGCGCCAGCAGCCGTACTGGGCGGGGGATCTCCTACGAGCAGTACTTC
v_call: TRBV7-3; j_call: TRBJ1-2; d_call: TRBD1; clone_size: NA; cdr3_aa: CASSSGTGGYTF; cdr3_nt: TGTGCCAGCAGCTCAGGGACAGGTGGCTACACCTTC
v_call: TRBV7-3; j_call: TRBJ2-1; d_call: TRBD2; clone_size: NA; cdr3_aa: CASSTPGTSLNEQFF; cdr3_nt: TGTGCCAGCAGCACCCCCGGGACTAGTTTGAATGAGCAGTTCTTC
v_call: TRBV18; j_call: TRBJ2-5; d_call: TRBD1; clone_size: NA; cdr3_aa: CASSPGQGSFVETQYF; cdr3_nt: TGTGCCAGCTCACCGGGACAGGGGAGTTTTGTGGAGACCCAGTACTTC
v_call: TRBV27; j_call: TRBJ1-4; d_call: TRBD1; clone_size: NA; cdr3_aa: CASSLSAGGNEKLFF; cdr3_nt: TGTGCCAGCAGTTTAAGCGCAGGGGGCAACGAAAAACTGTTTTTT
v_call: TRBV12-3/TRBV12-4; j_call: TRBJ1-1; d_call: TRBD1; clone_size: NA; cdr3_aa: CASSLGTGEAFF; cdr3_nt: TGTGCCAGCAGTCTCGGGACAGGTGAAGCTTTCTTT
v_call: TRBV19; j_call: TRBJ1-1; d_call: NA; clone_size: NA; cdr3_aa: CASKAGERNTEAFF; cdr3_nt: TGTGCCAGTAAGGCGGGGGAACGAAACACTGAAGCTTTCTTT
v_call: TRBV30; j_call: TRBJ1-1; d_call: NA; clone_size: NA; cdr3_aa: CAWSVQGVGWGVGSLNTEAFF; cdr3_nt: TGTGCCTGGAGTGTACAAGGGGTTGGTTGGGGTGTAGGTAGTTTGAACACTGAAGCTTTCTTT
v_call: TRBV19; j_call: TRBJ2-3; d_call: TRBD1; clone_size: NA; cdr3_aa: CASSIQGPDRGSDTQYF; cdr3_nt: TGTGCCAGTAGTATCCAGGGACCGGACAGGGGATCTGATACGCAGTATTTT
v_call: TRBV6-5; j_call: TRBJ1-1; d_call: TRBD1; clone_size: NA; cdr3_aa: CASSKGQGEAFF; cdr3_nt: TGTGCCAGCAGCAAAGGACAGGGGGAAGCTTTCTTT
v_call: TRBV18; j_call: TRBJ1-1; d_call: NA; clone_size: NA; cdr3_aa: CASSPSLGGTEAFF; cdr3_nt: TGTGCCAGCTCACCTTCCCTAGGGGGAACTGAAGCTTTCTTT
v_call: TRBV9; j_call: TRBJ2-5; d_call: TRBD2; clone_size: NA; cdr3_aa: CASSVGLAGRFQETQYF; cdr3_nt: TGTGCCAGCAGCGTAGGACTAGCGGGGAGATTTCAAGAGACCCAGTACTTC
v_call: TRBV7-3; j_call: TRBJ2-2; d_call: TRBD2; clone_size: NA; cdr3_aa: CASSLRAGALHRGAVF; cdr3_nt: TGTGCCAGCAGCTTAAGAGCGGGGGCCTTACACCGGGGAGCTGTTTTT
v_call: TRBV29-1; j_call: TRBJ1-1; d_call: TRBD1; clone_size: NA; cdr3_aa: CSVNRGFTEAFF; cdr3_nt: TGCAGCGTAAACAGGGGTTTCACTGAAGCTTTCTTT
v_call: TRBV24-1; j_call: TRBJ1-4; d_call: NA; clone_size: NA; cdr3_aa: CATSDLQPGSEKLFF; cdr3_nt: TGTGCCACCAGTGATTTGCAGCCAGGGTCTGAAAAACTGTTTTTT
v_call: TRBV7-9; j_call: TRBJ2-7; d_call: NA; clone_size: NA; cdr3_aa: CASSLEGWQGRQYF; cdr3_nt: TGTGCCAGCAGCTTAGAGGGGTGGCAGGGTAGGCAGTACTTC
v_call: TRBV5-4; j_call: TRBJ2-5; d_call: TRBD1; clone_size: NA; cdr3_aa: CASSPDMTGEQYF; cdr3_nt: TGTGCCAGCAGCCCGGACATGACAGGGGAGCAGTACTTC
v_call: TRBV5-5; j_call: TRBJ1-3; d_call: NA; clone_size: NA; cdr3_aa: CASSPPGVYGNTIYF; cdr3_nt: TGTGCCAGCAGCCCGCCAGGGGTTTATGGAAACACCATATATTTT
v_call: TRBV5-4; j_call: TRBJ2-5; d_call: TRBD2; clone_size: NA; cdr3_aa: CASSSTSGVSETQYF; cdr3_nt: TGTGCCAGCAGCTCGACTAGCGGGGTTTCGGAGACCCAGTACTTC
v_call: TRBV4-3; j_call: TRBJ1-1; d_call: NA; clone_size: NA; cdr3_aa: CASSSRFGTEAFF; cdr3_nt: TGCGCCAGCTCGAGTCGGTTCGGCACTGAAGCTTTCTTT